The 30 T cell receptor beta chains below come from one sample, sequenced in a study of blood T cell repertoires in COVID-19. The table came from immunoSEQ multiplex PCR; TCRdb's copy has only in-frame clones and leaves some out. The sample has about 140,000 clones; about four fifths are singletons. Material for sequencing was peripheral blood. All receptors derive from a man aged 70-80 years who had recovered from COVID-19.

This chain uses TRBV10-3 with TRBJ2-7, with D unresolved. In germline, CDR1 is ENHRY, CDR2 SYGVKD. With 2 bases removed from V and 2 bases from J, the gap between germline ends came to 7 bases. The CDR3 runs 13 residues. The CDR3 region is CAISEVPAYEQYF. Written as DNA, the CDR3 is TGTGCCATCAGTGAGGTCCCCGCCTACGAGCAGTACTTC.

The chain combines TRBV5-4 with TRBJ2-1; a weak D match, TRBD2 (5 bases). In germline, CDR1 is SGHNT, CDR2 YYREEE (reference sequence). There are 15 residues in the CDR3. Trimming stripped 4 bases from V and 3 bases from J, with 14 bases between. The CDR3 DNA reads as TGTGCCAGCAGCCCGGGATGGTCCAACTACAATGAGCAGTTCTTC. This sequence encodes CASSPGWSNYNEQFF.

This CDR3 reads CASGPNIQGFDEQFF. CDR3 sequence (DNA): TGTGCTAGTGGGCCGAACATACAGGGGTTTGATGAGCAGTTCTTC. The chain uses TRBV12-5 and TRBJ2-1; 7 nucleotides match TRBD1. V shed 6 bases and J 8 bases; nucleotides not matched to a gene: 13. CDR3 length: 15 amino acids. The V gene's germline CDR1 is LGHNT and CDR2 FRNRAP.

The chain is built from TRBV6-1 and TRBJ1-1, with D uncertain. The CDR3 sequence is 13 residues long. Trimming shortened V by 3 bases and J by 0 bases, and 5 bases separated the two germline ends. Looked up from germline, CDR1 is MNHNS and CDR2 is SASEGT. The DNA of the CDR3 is TGTGCCAGCAGTGACCTTGTGAACACTGAAGCTTTCTTT. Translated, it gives CASSDLVNTEAFF.

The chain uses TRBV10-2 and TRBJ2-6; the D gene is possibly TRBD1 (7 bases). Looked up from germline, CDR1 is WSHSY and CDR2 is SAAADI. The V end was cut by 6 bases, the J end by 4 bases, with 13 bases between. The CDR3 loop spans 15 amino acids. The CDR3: CASREGAAGANVLTF. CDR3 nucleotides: TGCGCCAGCAGGGAGGGGGCTGCCGGGGCCAACGTCCTGACTTTC.

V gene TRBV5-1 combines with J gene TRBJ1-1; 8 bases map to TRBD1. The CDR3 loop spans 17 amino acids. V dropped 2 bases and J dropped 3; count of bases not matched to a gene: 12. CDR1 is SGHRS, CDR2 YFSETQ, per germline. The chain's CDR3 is CASSFLGQGLDYTEAFF. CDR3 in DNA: TGCGCCAGCAGCTTCCTCGGACAGGGTTTAGATTACACTGAAGCTTTCTTT.

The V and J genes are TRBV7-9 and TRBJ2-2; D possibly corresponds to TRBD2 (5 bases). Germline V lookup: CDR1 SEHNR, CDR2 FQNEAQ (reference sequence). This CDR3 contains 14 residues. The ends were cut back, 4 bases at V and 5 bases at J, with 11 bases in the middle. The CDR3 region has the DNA TGTGCCAGCAGCTCCCCAAGGGAGACCGGGGAGCTGTTTTTT. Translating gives CASSSPRETGELFF.

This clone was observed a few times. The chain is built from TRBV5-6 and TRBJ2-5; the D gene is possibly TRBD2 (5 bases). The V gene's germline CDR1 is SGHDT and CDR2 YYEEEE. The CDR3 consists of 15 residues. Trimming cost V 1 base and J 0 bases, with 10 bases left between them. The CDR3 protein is CASSLRRFHQETQYF. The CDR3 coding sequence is TGTGCCAGCAGCTTGAGGAGGTTCCACCAAGAGACCCAGTACTTC.

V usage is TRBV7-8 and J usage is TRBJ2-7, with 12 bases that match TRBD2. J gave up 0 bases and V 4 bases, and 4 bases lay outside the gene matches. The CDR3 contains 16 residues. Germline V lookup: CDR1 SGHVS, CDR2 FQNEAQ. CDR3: CASSSKLAGGSYEQYF. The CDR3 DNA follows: TGTGCCAGCAGCTCAAAACTAGCGGGAGGCTCCTACGAGCAGTACTTC.

CDR3 amino acids: CATSRNTGPTNYGYTF. In nucleotides, the CDR3 is TGTGCCACCAGCAGAAACACAGGGCCCACTAACTATGGCTACACCTTC. The chain employs TRBV15 and TRBJ1-2; TRBD1 is a possible D gene (6 bases). Germline lookup yields CDR1 LNHNV and CDR2 YYDKDF (reference sequence). V was pared by 2 bases and J by 0 bases, with 13 bases between. The CDR3 is made up of 16 amino acids.

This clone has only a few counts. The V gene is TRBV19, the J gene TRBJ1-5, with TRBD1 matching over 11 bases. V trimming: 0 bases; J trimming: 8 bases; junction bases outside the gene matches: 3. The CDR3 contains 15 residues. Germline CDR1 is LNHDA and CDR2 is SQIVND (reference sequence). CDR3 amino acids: CASSIEGQGEKPQHF. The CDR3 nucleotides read TGTGCCAGTAGTATAGAGGGACAGGGGGAAAAGCCCCAGCATTTT.

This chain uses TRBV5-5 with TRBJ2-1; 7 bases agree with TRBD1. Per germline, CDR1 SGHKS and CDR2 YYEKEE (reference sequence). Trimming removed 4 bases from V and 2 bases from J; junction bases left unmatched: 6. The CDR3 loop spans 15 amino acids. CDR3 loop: CASSRRQGPYNEQFF. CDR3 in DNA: TGTGCCAGCAGCCGCCGACAGGGACCCTACAATGAGCAGTTCTTC.

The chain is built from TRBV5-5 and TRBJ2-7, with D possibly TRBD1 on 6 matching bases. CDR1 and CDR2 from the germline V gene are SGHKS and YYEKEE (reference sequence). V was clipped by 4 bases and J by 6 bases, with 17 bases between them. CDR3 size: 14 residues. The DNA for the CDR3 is TGTGCCAGCAGCGGGGGCAGGGATGGGCGCGAGCAGTACTTC. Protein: CASSGGRDGREQYF.

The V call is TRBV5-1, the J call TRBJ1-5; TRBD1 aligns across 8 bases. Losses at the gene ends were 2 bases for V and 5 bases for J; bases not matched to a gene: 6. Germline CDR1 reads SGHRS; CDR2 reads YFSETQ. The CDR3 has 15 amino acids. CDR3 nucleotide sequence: TGCGCCAGCAGCTTTACAGGGGGGACAGATCAGCCCCAGCATTTT. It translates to CASSFTGGTDQPQHF. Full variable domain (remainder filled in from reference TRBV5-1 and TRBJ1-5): KAGVTQTPRYLIKTRGQQVTLSCSPISGHRSVSWYQQTPGQGLQFLFEYFSETQRNKGNFPGRFSGRQFSNSRSEMNVSTLELGDSALYLCASSFTGGTDQPQHFGDGTRLSIL.

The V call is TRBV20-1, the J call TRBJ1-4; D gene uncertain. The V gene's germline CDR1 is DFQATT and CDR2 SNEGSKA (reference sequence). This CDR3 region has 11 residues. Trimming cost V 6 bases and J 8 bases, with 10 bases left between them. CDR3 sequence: CSARAGEKLFF. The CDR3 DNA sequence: TGCAGTGCCCGTGCGGGGGAAAAACTGTTTTTT.

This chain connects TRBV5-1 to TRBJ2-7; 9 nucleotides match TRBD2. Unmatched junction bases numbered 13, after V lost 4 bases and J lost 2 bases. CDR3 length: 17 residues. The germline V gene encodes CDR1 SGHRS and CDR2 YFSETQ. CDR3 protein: CASSPSPTSGVTYEQYF. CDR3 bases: TGCGCCAGCAGCCCCTCTCCGACTAGCGGTGTGACCTACGAGCAGTACTTC.

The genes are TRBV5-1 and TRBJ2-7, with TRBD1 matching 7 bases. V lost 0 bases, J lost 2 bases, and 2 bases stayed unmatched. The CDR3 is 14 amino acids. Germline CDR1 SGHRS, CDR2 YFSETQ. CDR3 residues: CASSLGGTAYEQYF. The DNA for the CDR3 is TGCGCCAGCAGCTTGGGGGGGACAGCCTACGAGCAGTACTTC.

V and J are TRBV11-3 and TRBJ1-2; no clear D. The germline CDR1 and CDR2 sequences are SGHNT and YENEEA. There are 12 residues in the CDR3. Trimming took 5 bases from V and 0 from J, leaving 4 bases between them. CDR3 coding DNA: TGTGCCAGCAGCCAGGCTAACTATGGCTACACCTTC. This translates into CASSQANYGYTF.

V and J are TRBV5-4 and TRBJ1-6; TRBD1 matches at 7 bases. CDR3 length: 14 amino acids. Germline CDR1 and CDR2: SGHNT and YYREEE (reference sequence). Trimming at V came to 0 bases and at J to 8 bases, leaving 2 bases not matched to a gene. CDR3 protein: CASSLGRGDSPLHF. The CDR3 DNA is TGTGCCAGCAGCTTGGGCAGGGGGGATTCACCCCTCCACTTT. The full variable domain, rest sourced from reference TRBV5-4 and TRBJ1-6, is ETGVTQSPTHLIKTRGQQVTLRCSSQSGHNTVSWYQQALGQGPQFIFQYYREEENGRGNFPPRFSGLQFPNYSSELNVNALELDDSALYLCASSLGRGDSPLHFGNGTRLTVT.

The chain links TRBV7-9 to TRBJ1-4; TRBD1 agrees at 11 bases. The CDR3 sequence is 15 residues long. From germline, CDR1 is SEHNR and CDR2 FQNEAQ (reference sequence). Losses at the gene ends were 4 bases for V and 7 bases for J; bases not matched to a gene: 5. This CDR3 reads CASSSGQGATEKLFF. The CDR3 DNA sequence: TGTGCCAGCAGCTCCGGACAGGGGGCCACTGAAAAACTGTTTTTT.

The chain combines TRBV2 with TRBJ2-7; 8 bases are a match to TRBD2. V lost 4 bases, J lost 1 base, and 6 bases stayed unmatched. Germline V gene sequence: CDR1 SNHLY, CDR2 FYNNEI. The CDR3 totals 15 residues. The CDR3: CASSARTSRSYEQYF. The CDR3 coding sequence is TGTGCCAGCAGTGCCCGGACTAGCAGGTCCTACGAGCAGTACTTC.

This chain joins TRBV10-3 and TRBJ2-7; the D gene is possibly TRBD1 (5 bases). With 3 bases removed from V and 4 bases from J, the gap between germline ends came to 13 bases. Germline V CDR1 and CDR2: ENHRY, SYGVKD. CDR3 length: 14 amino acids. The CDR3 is CAISDQRGRYEQYF. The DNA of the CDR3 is TGTGCCATCAGTGATCAAAGGGGTAGATACGAGCAGTACTTC.

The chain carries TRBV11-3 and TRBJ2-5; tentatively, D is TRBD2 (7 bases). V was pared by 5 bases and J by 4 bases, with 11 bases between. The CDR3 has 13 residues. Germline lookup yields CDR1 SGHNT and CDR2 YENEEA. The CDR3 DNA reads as TGTGCCAGCAGCACGGGGGGCTCAGAGACCCAGTACTTC. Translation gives CASSTGGSETQYF.

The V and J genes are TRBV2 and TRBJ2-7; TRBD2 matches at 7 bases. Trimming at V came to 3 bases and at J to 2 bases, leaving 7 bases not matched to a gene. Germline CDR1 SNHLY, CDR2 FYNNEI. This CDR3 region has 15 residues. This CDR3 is CASSDSGGTTYEQYF. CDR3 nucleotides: TGTGCCAGCAGTGATTCCGGGGGGACGACCTACGAGCAGTACTTC.

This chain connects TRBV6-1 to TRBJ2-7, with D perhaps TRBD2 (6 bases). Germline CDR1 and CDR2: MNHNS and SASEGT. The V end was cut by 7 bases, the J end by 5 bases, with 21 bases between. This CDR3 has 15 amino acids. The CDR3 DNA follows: TGTGCCAGCAACGCCCCTTACCGGGGGATTGACGAGCAGTACTTC. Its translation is CASNAPYRGIDEQYF.

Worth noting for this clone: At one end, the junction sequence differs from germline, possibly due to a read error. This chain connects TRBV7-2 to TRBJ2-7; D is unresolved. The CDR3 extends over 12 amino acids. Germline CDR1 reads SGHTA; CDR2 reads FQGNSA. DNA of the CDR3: TGTGCCAGCAGCACCTACTCCGACGAGCAGTACTTC. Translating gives CASSTYSDEQYF.

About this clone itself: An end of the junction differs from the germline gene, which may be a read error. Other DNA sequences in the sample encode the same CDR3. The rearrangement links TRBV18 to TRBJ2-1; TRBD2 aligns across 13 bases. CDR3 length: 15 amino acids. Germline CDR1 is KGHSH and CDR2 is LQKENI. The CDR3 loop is CASSPLAGGENEQFF. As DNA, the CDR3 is TGTGCCAGCTCCCCACTAGCGGGAGGGGAAAATGAGCAGTTCTTC.

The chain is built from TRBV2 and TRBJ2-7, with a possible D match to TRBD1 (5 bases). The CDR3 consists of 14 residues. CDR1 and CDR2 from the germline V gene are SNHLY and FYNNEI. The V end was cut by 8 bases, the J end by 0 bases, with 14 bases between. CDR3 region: CASGWGRSSYEQYF. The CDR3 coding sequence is TGTGCCAGCGGTTGGGGCAGGAGCTCCTACGAGCAGTACTTC.

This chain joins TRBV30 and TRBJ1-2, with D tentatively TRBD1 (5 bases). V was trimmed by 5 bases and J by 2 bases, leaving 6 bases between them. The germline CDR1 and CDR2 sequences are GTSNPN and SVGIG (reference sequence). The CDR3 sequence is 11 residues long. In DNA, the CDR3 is TGTGCCTGGGACAGAAACTATGGCTACACCTTC. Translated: CAWDRNYGYTF. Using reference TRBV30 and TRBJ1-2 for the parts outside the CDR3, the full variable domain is SQTIHQWPATLVQPVGSPLSLECTVEGTSNPNLYWYRQAAGRGLQLLFYSVGIGQISSEVPQNLSASRPQDRQFILSSKKLLLSDSGFYLCAWDRNYGYTFGSGTRLTVV.

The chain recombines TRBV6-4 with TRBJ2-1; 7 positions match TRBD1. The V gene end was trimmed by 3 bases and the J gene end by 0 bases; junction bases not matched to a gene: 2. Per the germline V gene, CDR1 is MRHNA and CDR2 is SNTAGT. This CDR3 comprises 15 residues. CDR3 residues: CASSEGGTSYNEQFF. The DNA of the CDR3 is TGTGCCAGCAGTGAAGGGGGCACCTCCTACAATGAGCAGTTCTTC.